Given below is one TCR beta chain in context. These data originate in a study of OX40 agonist ivuxolimab in advanced cancers. Data came from immunoSEQ multiplex PCR; TCRdb stores just in-frame clones and leaves some out. The data hold 20,000 or so clones, with 65% to 80% observed a single time. V was clipped by 3 bases and J by 0 bases; unmatched bases: 1. The CDR3 is made up of 15 amino acids. CDR1 is SGDLS and CDR2 is YYNGEE in the germline V gene. Here the sequenced sample was CD4+ or CD8+ T cells sorted from blood, taken in a trial of the OX40 agonist ivuxolimab. The sequence came from an adult with an advanced solid tumor such as melanoma, head and neck, liver or kidney cancer. This chain connects TRBV9 to TRBJ2-2, with TRBD1 matching 8 bases. In nucleotides, the CDR3 is TGTGCCAGCAGCGAGGACAGGGCGAACACCGGGGAGCTGTTTTTT. Amino acid sequence: CASSEDRANTGELFF.